One sample yielded the 26 T cell receptor beta chains listed below, sequenced in a study of CD8 T cells in Susac syndrome. RNA was extracted with the RNeasy kit, and a quantity of roughly 0.5 to 1 ug was reverse transcribed using random hexamers. TCRdb reanalysed the immunoSEQ multiplex PCR reads using MiXCR and keeps one entry per CDR3 protein. The table lists some 250,000 distinct CDR3 sequences, less than 96% of them singletons. Sequenced sample: CD4+ T cells from PBMCs. The receptor set was obtained from a human donor with Susac syndrome.

The V call is TRBV29-1, the J call TRBJ1-2, with D uncertain. The CDR3 sequence is 12 residues long. The V gene's germline CDR1 is SQVTM and CDR2 ANQGSEA. The CDR3: CMIGDPNYGYTF. CDR3 DNA: TGCATGATAGGAGACCCTAACTATGGCTACACCTTC.

The gene calls are TRBV11-2 and TRBJ2-6; the match to TRBD1 covers 7 bases. The CDR3 totals 15 residues. J lost 4 bases, V lost 7 bases, and 7 bases had no gene match. In germline, CDR1 is SGHAT, CDR2 FQNNGV. CDR3 bases: TGTGCCAGCACCAGGGGGACGGTGGGGGCCAACGTCCTGACTTTC. Translated: CASTRGTVGANVLTF.

The CDR3 protein is CASRSEPGGSYGYTF. CDR3 DNA: TGTGCCAGCAGAAGTGAACCAGGCGGTTCCTATGGCTACACCTTC. V usage is TRBV28 and J usage is TRBJ1-2; D remains unclear. V was shortened by 6 bases and J by 4 bases, with 18 bases between the two germline ends. The CDR3 is 15 residues long. Germline lookup yields CDR1 MDHEN and CDR2 SYDVKM.

J is TRBJ2-1 and V is TRBV7-9; D is undetermined. There are 13 residues in the CDR3. From germline, CDR1 is SEHNR and CDR2 FQNEAQ (reference sequence). The germline V and J ends were trimmed by 2 bases and 8 bases, with 10 bases remaining between them. In nucleotides, the CDR3 is TGTGCCAGCAGCTTATCACGTCTTGATGAGCAGTTCTTC. Residues: CASSLSRLDEQFF.

This chain joins TRBV3-1 and TRBJ2-7; 9 bases are a match to TRBD2. Germline-derived CDR1 and CDR2 are LGHDT and YNNKEL (reference sequence). The CDR3 has 17 residues. J gave up 5 bases and V 3 bases, and 14 bases lay outside the gene matches. The CDR3: CASSHAPIAGAKNEQYF. The DNA of the CDR3 is TGTGCCAGCAGCCATGCACCTATAGCGGGAGCGAAGAACGAGCAGTACTTC.

This clonotype was detected only a few times. The chain couples TRBV28 to TRBJ1-5, with unresolved D. The length of the CDR3 is 14 residues. Trimming stripped 3 bases from V and 3 bases from J, with 9 bases between. Per germline, CDR1 MDHEN and CDR2 SYDVKM. The CDR3 reads CASSLGHTNQPQHF. The CDR3 DNA follows: TGTGCCAGCAGTTTGGGTCACACCAATCAGCCCCAGCATTTT.

This chain uses TRBV5-1 with TRBJ2-7; 8 nucleotides line up with TRBD2. Germline V lookup: CDR1 SGHRS, CDR2 YFSETQ. The CDR3 covers 14 residues. The V gene end was trimmed by 1 base and the J gene end by 7 bases; junction bases not matched to a gene: 7. The CDR3: CASSLPGGPREQYF. The CDR3 bases are TGCGCCAGCAGCTTGCCGGGAGGGCCAAGGGAGCAGTACTTC.

The chain carries TRBV30 and TRBJ2-1; tentatively, D is TRBD1 or TRBD2 (5 bases each). V dropped 3 bases and J dropped 5 bases, with 20 bases sitting between them. Germline loops: CDR1 GTSNPN, CDR2 SVGIG (reference sequence). This CDR3 contains 16 residues. In DNA, the CDR3 is TGTGCCTGGAGCCCCAGGGTGTTACTGAGGGACAATGAGCAGTTCTTC. Residues: CAWSPRVLLRDNEQFF.

The chain uses TRBV4-1 and TRBJ2-3; 12 bases are shared with TRBD2. CDR3 length: 18 residues. Looked up from germline, CDR1 is MGHRA and CDR2 is YSYEKL. V lost 2 bases and J lost 5; bases outside the gene matches: 11. CDR3 loop: CASSQRGRTSGTGDTQYF. Written as DNA, the CDR3 is TGCGCCAGCAGCCAACGTGGGAGGACTAGCGGGACGGGAGATACGCAGTATTTT.

The rearrangement links TRBV20-1 to TRBJ1-5; the D is unclear. V gave up 3 bases and J gave up 5 bases, with 14 bases separating them. Germline CDR1 DFQATT, CDR2 SNEGSKA (reference sequence). The CDR3 has 14 amino acids. CDR3 DNA: TGCAGTGCTAGTCACGGATCCCCCGATCAGCCCCAGCATTTT. Translating gives CSASHGSPDQPQHF.

The chain links TRBV7-2 to TRBJ2-5; D gene ambiguous. The CDR3 runs to 13 residues. V shed 2 bases and J shed 2 bases, with 6 bases lying between them. Germline lookup yields CDR1 SGHTA and CDR2 FQGNSA. The CDR3 sequence is CASSLPIQETQYF. CDR3 nucleotide sequence: TGTGCCAGCAGCTTACCCATTCAAGAGACCCAGTACTTC.

V and J are TRBV24-1 and TRBJ1-2; TRBD1 matches at 9 bases. The germline gives CDR1 KGHDR, CDR2 SFDVKD. J lost 8 bases, V lost 6 bases, and 6 bases had no gene match. This CDR3 region has 13 residues. As DNA, the CDR3 is TGTGCCACCAGTTACAGACAGGGGGGCGGCTACACCTTC. Encoded protein: CATSYRQGGGYTF.

Written as DNA, the CDR3 is TGTGCCAGCAGCTTAGCCGGTCACACCAACCAAGAGACCCAGTACTTC. Protein sequence: CASSLAGHTNQETQYF. The chain uses TRBV7-6 and TRBJ2-5, with D uncertain. The CDR3 contains 16 residues. Trimming pared 0 bases from V and 0 bases from J, leaving 11 bases between. Germline lookup yields CDR1 SGHVS and CDR2 FNYEAQ.

The chain has TRBV30 and TRBJ2-2; D is possibly TRBD1 or TRBD2 (5 bases each). Germline-derived CDR1 and CDR2 are GTSNPN and SVGIG (reference sequence). Trimming shortened V by 0 bases and J by 4 bases, and 12 bases separated the two germline ends. The CDR3 contains 15 residues. Here the CDR3 DNA reads TGTGCCTGGAGTGTACTATCAGGGACCACCGGGGAGCTGTTTTTT. Residues: CAWSVLSGTTGELFF.

This chain connects TRBV4-1 to TRBJ2-5, with TRBD2 matching 8 bases. CDR1 is MGHRA and CDR2 is YSYEKL in the germline V gene. The CDR3 totals 14 residues. J gave up 5 bases and V 4 bases, and 6 bases lay outside the gene matches. The CDR3 loop reads CASSPGAGEETQYF. The DNA for the CDR3 is TGCGCCAGCAGCCCTGGAGCGGGAGAGGAGACCCAGTACTTC.

The chain has TRBV7-9 and TRBJ2-2; 14 bases line up with TRBD2. Germline V CDR1 and CDR2: SEHNR, FQNEAQ (reference sequence). This CDR3 is built from 17 residues. The ends lost 6 bases at V and 1 base at J; junction bases unmatched: 4. The CDR3 DNA follows: TGTGCCAGCAGTTGGGGACTAGCGGGAGTGAACACCGGGGAGCTGTTTTTT. Protein product: CASSWGLAGVNTGELFF.

The chain joins TRBV5-6 to TRBJ2-1, with D perhaps given as TRBD1 or TRBD2 (5 bases each). This CDR3 is built from 13 residues. Germline loops: CDR1 SGHDT, CDR2 YYEEEE. V lost 4 bases to trimming and J lost 6 bases, with 11 bases between them. The CDR3 DNA follows: TGTGCCAGCAGCGGGACGGTGGGCAATGAGCAGTTCTTC. Its protein is CASSGTVGNEQFF.

V is TRBV12-3 or TRBV12-4 and J is TRBJ1-5, with D unclear. CDR3 length: 16 residues. Trimming pared 3 bases from V and 9 bases from J, leaving 21 bases between. CDR3 DNA: TGTGCCAGCAGTTTTGGGGTCTTCGGTTCGACTCTGCCCCAGCATTTT. Translating gives CASSFGVFGSTLPQHF.

The chain combines TRBV20-1 with TRBJ1-1, with a possible D match to TRBD1 (6 bases). V shed 5 bases and J shed 1 base, with 23 bases lying between them. CDR1 is DFQATT and CDR2 is SNEGSKA in the germline V gene (reference sequence). CDR3 length: 17 amino acids. This chain's CDR3 is CSASTVGATETNTEAFF. The CDR3 nucleotides are TGCAGTGCTTCTACGGTGGGGGCCACTGAAACGAACACTGAAGCTTTCTTT.

The CDR3 DNA is TGTGCCAGCAGTGAACGGGGGGCCGGCAAAAACATTCAGTACTTC. It codes for CASSERGAGKNIQYF. The rearrangement uses TRBV25-1 and TRBJ2-4; D may be TRBD2 (7 bases). Looked up from germline, CDR1 is MGHDK and CDR2 is SYGVNS. Trimming stripped 2 bases from V and 3 bases from J, with 11 bases between. The CDR3 spans 15 residues.

V is TRBV6-5 and J is TRBJ2-1; 12 nucleotides line up with TRBD1. CDR3 size: 18 residues. With V trimmed by 2 bases and J by 9 bases, 14 bases remained unmatched. The germline gives CDR1 MNHEY, CDR2 SVGAGI. CDR3 DNA sequence: TGTGCCAGCAGTTACGGGCCCGTGGGACAGGGGGCGTGGGGTGAGCAGTTCTTC. Translating it yields CASSYGPVGQGAWGEQFF.

The chain joins TRBV18 to TRBJ2-7; 7 bases line up with TRBD1. The trim removed 3 bases at V and 7 bases at J, leaving 3 bases unmatched. The CDR3 extends over 12 amino acids. Germline CDR1 KGHSH, CDR2 LQKENI. The CDR3 reads CASSPGTVEQYF. CDR3 nucleotides: TGTGCCAGCTCACCGGGGACAGTTGAGCAGTACTTC.

The chain links TRBV23-1 to TRBJ2-3; D gene uncertain. TRBV23-1 is marked as an open reading frame, function uncertain. The CDR3 contains 13 residues. V was shortened by 3 bases and J by 6 bases, with 10 bases between the two germline ends. The CDR3 region has the DNA TGCGCCAGCAGTCACTCGGAAGCGGATACGCAGTATTTT. Its translation: CASSHSEADTQYF.

This chain joins TRBV20-1 and TRBJ2-1; D not certain. CDR1 DFQATT and CDR2 SNEGSKA come from the germline V gene (reference sequence). Trimming stripped 3 bases from V and 12 bases from J, with 9 bases between. The CDR3 extends over 10 amino acids. CDR3 bases: TGCAGTGCTAGGATGGAGCGGCAGTTCTTC. Amino acids: CSARMERQFF.

The chain is built from TRBV12-3 or TRBV12-4 and TRBJ2-5, with D unresolved. V was trimmed by 7 bases and J by 5 bases, leaving 20 bases between them. The CDR3 has 15 residues. The CDR3 bases are TGTGCCAGCACCTCACCCGGAGATGGGCTGGAGACCCAGTACTTC. Protein sequence: CASTSPGDGLETQYF.

The V and J genes are TRBV9 and TRBJ2-7; D remains unclear. V dropped 4 bases and J dropped 0 bases, with 11 bases sitting between them. Germline lookup yields CDR1 SGDLS and CDR2 YYNGEE. This CDR3 has 14 residues. The CDR3 bases are TGTGCCAGCAGCCCCCAGGTGGGCTCCTACGAGCAGTACTTC. Amino acids: CASSPQVGSYEQYF.